Each of the 12 T cell receptor beta chains below was sequenced from the same sample in a study of control samples from healthy donors and cancer patients. Using immunoSEQ multiplex PCR, the repertoire was profiled, and TCRdb retains in-frame clones only, with some absent. The data contain 60,000 to 65,000 clones, 85% of them singletons. The sequenced sample consisted of blood. These receptors all stem from a man aged 35 to 55 in good health.

This chain connects TRBV9 to TRBJ2-6; the D is unclear. CDR1 is SGDLS and CDR2 is YYNGEE in the germline V gene. The CDR3 extends over 14 amino acids. The V and J ends lost 4 bases and 0 bases respectively, with 5 bases between them. CDR3 loop: CASSSDSGANVLTF. The CDR3 nucleotides are TGTGCCAGCAGCTCCGACTCTGGGGCCAACGTCCTGACTTTC.

V gene TRBV12-5 combines with J gene TRBJ2-1, with a weak D call TRBD2 (5 bases). The CDR3 is 17 amino acids. Germline CDR1 is LGHNT and CDR2 is FRNRAP. V lost 5 bases and J lost 4, with 21 bases in between. The CDR3 sequence: CASGLKWETRSYNEQFF. CDR3 nucleotide sequence: TGTGCTAGTGGTCTGAAGTGGGAGACACGAAGTTACAATGAGCAGTTCTTC. The full variable domain, with the rest looked up from reference TRBV12-5 and TRBJ2-1, is DARVTQTPRHKVTEMGQEVTMRCQPILGHNTVFWYRQTMMQGLELLAYFRNRAPLDDSGMPKDRFSAEMPDATLATLKIQPSEPRDSAVYFCASGLKWETRSYNEQFFGPGTRLTVL.

A few counts support this clone. The chain recombines TRBV7-8 with TRBJ2-7; D unclear. There are 12 residues in the CDR3. V dropped 0 bases and J dropped 4 bases, with 4 bases sitting between them. Per germline, CDR1 SGHVS and CDR2 FQNEAQ. The CDR3 coding sequence is TGTGCCAGCAGCTTAGCCCGTTACGAGCAGTACTTC. Translating gives CASSLARYEQYF. The full variable domain, in which reference TRBV7-8 and TRBJ2-7 provide the parts outside the CDR3, is GAGVSQSPRYKVAKRGQDVALRCDPISGHVSLFWYQQALGQGPEFLTYFQNEAQLDKSGLPSDRFFAERPEGSVSTLKIQRTQQEDSAVYLCASSLARYEQYFGPGTRLTVT.

This clone was detected only once. The CDR3 region has the DNA TGTGCCAGTAGTATAATTGGGACAGGGGGCTACGAGCAGTACTTC. Amino acid sequence: CASSIIGTGGYEQYF. The chain is built from TRBV19 and TRBJ2-7; TRBD1 agrees at 11 bases. After removal of 2 bases from V and 3 bases from J, the junction contained 3 bases not matched to a gene. The CDR3 sequence is 15 residues long. Germline V lookup: CDR1 LNHDA, CDR2 SQIVND (reference sequence).

This clone was seen just once. This chain joins TRBV9 and TRBJ2-7, with unresolved D. Germline assignment: CDR1 SGDLS and CDR2 YYNGEE. Deletions cut 0 bases from V and 0 bases from J, with 7 bases between. This CDR3 has 14 amino acids. CDR3 amino acids: CASSVARSSYEQYF. The CDR3 DNA reads TGTGCCAGCAGCGTAGCCCGGAGCTCCTACGAGCAGTACTTC. The full variable domain, completed using reference TRBV9 and TRBJ2-7, is DSGVTQTPKHLITATGQRVTLRCSPRSGDLSVYWYQQSLDQGLQFLIQYYNGEERAKGNILERFSAQQFPDLHSELNLSSLELGDSALYFCASSVARSSYEQYFGPGTRLTVT.

The sample holds a few counts of this clone. This chain links TRBV5-1 with TRBJ1-4; D unresolved. The CDR3 totals 16 residues. Germline assignment: CDR1 SGHRS and CDR2 YFSETQ. V was clipped by 0 bases and J by 3 bases, with 12 bases between them. The DNA of the CDR3 is TGCGCCAGCAGCTTGGCCATGGGTTCGGCTAATGAAAAACTGTTTTTT. Protein: CASSLAMGSANEKLFF.

This rearrangement joins TRBV7-3 to TRBJ2-5; D is tentatively TRBD1 or TRBD2 (5 bases each). Trimming left V 2 bases short and J 1 base short, with 23 bases between. The CDR3 consists of 19 residues. The germline V gene has CDR1 SGHTA and CDR2 FQGTGA. Here the CDR3 DNA reads TGTGCCAGCAGCTTAGGGCCGTATCGGGACGGATTGAGCCAAGAGACCCAGTACTTC. As protein: CASSLGPYRDGLSQETQYF.

The genes are TRBV6-5 and TRBJ2-5, with 11 bases that match TRBD2. The CDR3 sequence is 15 residues long. The germline gives CDR1 MNHEY, CDR2 SVGAGI. The V and J ends lost 9 bases and 1 base, in that order; junction bases with no gene match: 7. As DNA, the CDR3 is TGTGCCAGTCGCCTAGCGGGAGGACCCCAAGAGACCCAGTACTTC. This sequence encodes CASRLAGGPQETQYF.

This clone was counted once. The CDR3 DNA reads TGTGCCACCAGTGATGGTAGCACAGATACGCAGTATTTT. Amino acid sequence: CATSDGSTDTQYF. The chain couples TRBV24-1 to TRBJ2-3; D not resolved. Germline lookup yields CDR1 KGHDR and CDR2 SFDVKD. The CDR3 has 13 residues. Deletions cut 3 bases from V and 0 bases from J, with 3 bases between.

This clone is medium-sized (0.01 to 0.1%) by share. The sample carries other DNA sequences with the same CDR3. V is TRBV3-1 (or the pseudogene TRBV3-2) and J is TRBJ1-5; TRBD1 is a possible D gene (5 bases). The CDR3 has 12 amino acids. Germline V gene sequence: CDR1 LGHDT, CDR2 YNNKEL (reference sequence). V dropped 2 bases and J dropped 6 bases, with 5 bases sitting between them. The CDR3, as DNA: TGTGCCAGCAGCCAAAGGGGTCAGCCCCAGCATTTT. This sequence encodes CASSQRGQPQHF.

The chain joins TRBV12-3 or TRBV12-4 to TRBJ2-1; 8 bases are shared with TRBD2. The CDR3 totals 13 residues. V was pared by 7 bases and J by 7 bases, with 6 bases of the junction left unmatched. CDR3 residues: CASMQRERNEQFF. The CDR3, as DNA: TGTGCCAGCATGCAGCGGGAGAGGAATGAGCAGTTCTTC.

This clone was detected only once. The chain links TRBV6-6 to TRBJ2-3, with D maybe TRBD2 (5 bases). Per the germline V gene, CDR1 is MNHNY and CDR2 is SVGAGI (reference sequence). This CDR3 contains 13 residues. V was shortened by 0 bases and J by 4 bases, with 5 bases between the two germline ends. CDR3 DNA: TGTGCCAGCAGTTACTCGGAGGCAGATACGCAGTATTTT. It codes for CASSYSEADTQYF.